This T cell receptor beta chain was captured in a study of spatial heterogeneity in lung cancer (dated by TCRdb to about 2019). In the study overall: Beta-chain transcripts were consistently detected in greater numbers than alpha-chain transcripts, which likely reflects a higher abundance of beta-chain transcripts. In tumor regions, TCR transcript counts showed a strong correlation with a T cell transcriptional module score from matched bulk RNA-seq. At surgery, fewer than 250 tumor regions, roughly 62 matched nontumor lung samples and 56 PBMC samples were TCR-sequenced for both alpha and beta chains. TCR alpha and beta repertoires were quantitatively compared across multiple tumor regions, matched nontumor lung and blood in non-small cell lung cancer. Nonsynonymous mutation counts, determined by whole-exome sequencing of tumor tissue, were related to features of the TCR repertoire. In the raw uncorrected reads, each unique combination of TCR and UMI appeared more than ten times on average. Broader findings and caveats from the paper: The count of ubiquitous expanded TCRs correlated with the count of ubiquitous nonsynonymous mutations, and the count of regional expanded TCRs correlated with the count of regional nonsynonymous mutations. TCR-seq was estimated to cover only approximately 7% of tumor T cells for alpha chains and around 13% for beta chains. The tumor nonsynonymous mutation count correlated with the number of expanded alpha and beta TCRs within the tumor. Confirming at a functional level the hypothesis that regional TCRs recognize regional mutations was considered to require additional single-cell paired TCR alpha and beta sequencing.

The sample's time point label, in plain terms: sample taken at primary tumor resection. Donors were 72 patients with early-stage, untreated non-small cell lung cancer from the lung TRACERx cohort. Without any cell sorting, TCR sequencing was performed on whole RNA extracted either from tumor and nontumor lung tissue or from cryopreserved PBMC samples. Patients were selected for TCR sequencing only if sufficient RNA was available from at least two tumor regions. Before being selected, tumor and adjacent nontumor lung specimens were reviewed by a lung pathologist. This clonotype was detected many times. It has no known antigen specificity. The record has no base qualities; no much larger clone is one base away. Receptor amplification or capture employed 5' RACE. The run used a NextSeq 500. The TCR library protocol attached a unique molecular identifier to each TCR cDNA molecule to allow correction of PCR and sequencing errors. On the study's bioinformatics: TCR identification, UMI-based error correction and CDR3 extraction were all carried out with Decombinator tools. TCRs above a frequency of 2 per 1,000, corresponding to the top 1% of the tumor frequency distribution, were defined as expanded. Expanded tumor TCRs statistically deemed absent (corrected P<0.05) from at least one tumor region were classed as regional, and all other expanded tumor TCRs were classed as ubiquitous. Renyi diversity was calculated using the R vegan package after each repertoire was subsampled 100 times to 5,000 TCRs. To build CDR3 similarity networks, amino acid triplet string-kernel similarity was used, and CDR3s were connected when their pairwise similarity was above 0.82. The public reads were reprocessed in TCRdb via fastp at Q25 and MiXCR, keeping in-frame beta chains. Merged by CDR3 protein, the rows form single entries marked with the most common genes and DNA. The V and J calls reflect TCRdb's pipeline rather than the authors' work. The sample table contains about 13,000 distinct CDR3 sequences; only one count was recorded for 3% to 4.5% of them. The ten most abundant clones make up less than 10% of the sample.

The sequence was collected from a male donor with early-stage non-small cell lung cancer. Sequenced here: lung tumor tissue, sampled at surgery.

Read as DNA, the sequence is TGTGCCAGCAGCGAGGCCAGCGGGGTGCGCACAGATACGCAGTATTTT. Its amino acids are CASSEASGVRTDTQYF. The sequence is built from TRBV3-1 and TRBJ2-3, with TRBD2 matching 7 junction bases. Trimming accounts for 5 bases at V and 1 base at J, while the number of junction bases matched to no gene is 9. From the germline V gene (reference sequence), CDR1 is LGHDT and CDR2 is YNNKEL. The CDR3 sequence holds 16 residues, the cysteine and phenylalanine included. The only DNA kept is the CDR3, 48 bases in frame from the first base.